The present T cell receptor (beta chain) was sequenced within a study of cytomegalovirus exposure and HLA in healthy donors. Study information: The 120 validation repertoires were produced on the same platform as the 500 to 800 repertoires of the first cohort. This was reported in a later analysis. Findings and caveats of the study: In vitro experiments confirmed that three CMV-associated chains were specific for CMV antigens. Reports showed the classifier diagnosing cytomegalovirus status with high specificity and sensitivity.

There are 13 residues in the CDR3. The V gene's germline CDR1 is SQVTM and CDR2 ANQGSEA. Trimming took off 5 bases at V and 4 bases at J, with 12 bases between the two ends. Some clones are missing from TCRdb's copy, which holds only in-frame ones; the method was immunoSEQ multiplex PCR. The data hold 150,000 to 200,000 clones, with about 80% observed a single time. Separate from the roughly 670-subject first cohort, the approximately 120-subject validation cohort was the one that the donors belonged to. This clone was detected a few times. What it recognizes is unknown. This TCR came from a man between 18 and 35 years old in good health and CMV-seropositive. This chain links TRBV29-1 with TRBJ1-3; D not certain. What was sequenced was PBMCs. The CDR3 coding sequence is TGCAGCGTTCTCCCCGACGGGGGAAACACCATATATTTT. Its translation is CSVLPDGGNTIYF.